These 9 T cell receptor beta chains originate from one sample sequenced in a study of identical twins. TCRdb called the 5' RACE reads again in MiXCR, with one record for every CDR3 protein. The data show approximately 1.8 million distinct CDR3 sequences, about 32% seen once. The sequenced sample consisted of cord blood. These receptors all stem from a newborn girl in good health.

This chain joins TRBV5-1 and TRBJ1-2; 9 bases align to TRBD1. CDR1 SGHRS and CDR2 YFSETQ come from the germline V gene. The CDR3 covers 16 residues. V gave up 1 base and J gave up 3 bases; unmatched junction bases: 7. This chain's CDR3 is CASSLMYRGRDYGYTF. CDR3 nucleotide sequence: TGCGCCAGCAGCTTGATGTACAGGGGGCGCGACTATGGCTACACCTTC. Full variable domain (remainder filled in from reference TRBV5-1 and TRBJ1-2): KAGVTQTPRYLIKTRGQQVTLSCSPISGHRSVSWYQQTPGQGLQFLFEYFSETQRNKGNFPGRFSGRQFSNSRSEMNVSTLELGDSALYLCASSLMYRGRDYGYTFGSGTRLTVV.

This chain uses TRBV11-2 with TRBJ2-1, with TRBD2 matching 7 bases. There are 15 residues in the CDR3. In germline, CDR1 is SGHAT, CDR2 FQNNGV. With V trimmed by 1 base and J by 8 bases, 8 bases remained unmatched. In DNA, the CDR3 is TGTGCCAGCAGCTTAGTTGGGGGAGGGGTCTATGAGCAGTTCTTC. Its translation: CASSLVGGGVYEQFF.

Remarks on this clonotype: It is likely a read error, because the conserved phenylalanine at the end of the CDR3 is missing. The genes are TRBV12-3 or TRBV12-4 and TRBJ2-5; D gene unclear. The CDR3 runs to 14 residues. V dropped 8 bases and J dropped 1 base, with 14 bases sitting between them. In DNA form, the CDR3 reads TGTGCCAGCGCCGCAAGTATAGGCCAAGAGACCCAGTACTAC. It yields the protein CASAASIGQETQYY.

This clonotype was counted a single time. This chain joins TRBV12-5 and TRBJ2-4; perhaps TRBD2 as D (5 bases). Germline V gives CDR1 LGHNT, CDR2 FRNRAP. The CDR3 has 16 amino acids. The V gene lost 2 bases and the J gene lost 13 bases, with 24 bases spanning the gap. CDR3 sequence: CASGLSYASSYNEQYF. Written as DNA, the CDR3 is TGTGCTAGTGGTTTGTCATACGCTAGCTCCTACAATGAGCAGTACTTC.

This CDR3 is CASSFFDGELFF. The DNA of the CDR3 is TGTGCCAGCAGTTTTTTCGACGGGGAGCTGTTTTTT. The chain carries TRBV28 and TRBJ2-2; D remains unclear. Germline-derived CDR1 and CDR2 are MDHEN and SYDVKM. V lost 3 bases and J 7 bases, leaving 6 bases between the germline ends. This CDR3 spans 12 amino acids.

This chain uses TRBV7-9 with TRBJ2-7; TRBD1 matches at 7 bases. Germline V gene lookup returns CDR1 SEHNR and CDR2 FQNEAQ (reference sequence). The CDR3 is made up of 12 amino acids. This chain's CDR3 is CAKPDRSYEQYF. Written as DNA, the CDR3 is TGTGCGAAGCCGGACAGGTCCTACGAGCAGTACTTC. The full variable domain, with the rest looked up from reference TRBV7-9 and TRBJ2-7, is DTGVSQNPRHKITKRGQNVTFRCDPISEHNRLYWYRQTLGQGPEFLTYFQNEAQLEKSRLLSDRFSAERPKGSFSTLEIQRTEQGDSAMYLCAKPDRSYEQYFGPGTRLTVT.

The chain joins TRBV4-1 to TRBJ1-1; D may be TRBD1 (6 bases). With 0 bases removed from V and 7 bases from J, the gap between germline ends came to 15 bases. Germline CDR1 MGHRA, CDR2 YSYEKL. This CDR3 has 15 residues. This chain's CDR3 is CASSQDKGGRGEAFF. Written as DNA, the CDR3 is TGCGCCAGCAGCCAAGATAAAGGGGGTAGAGGTGAAGCTTTCTTT.

The rearrangement uses TRBV20-1 and TRBJ1-1; D gene unclear. The CDR3 has 11 amino acids. Looked up from germline, CDR1 is DFQATT and CDR2 is SNEGSKA (reference sequence). Trimming took 0 bases from V and 6 from J, leaving 5 bases between them. CDR3 loop: CSARDLAEAFF. The CDR3, as DNA: TGCAGTGCTAGAGATTTGGCTGAAGCTTTCTTT.

The rearrangement joins TRBV27 to TRBJ2-3; TRBD2 agrees at 12 bases. The CDR3 consists of 17 residues. Losses at the gene ends were 3 bases for V and 6 bases for J; bases not matched to a gene: 10. The germline CDR1 and CDR2 sequences are MNHEY and SMNVEV (reference sequence). CDR3 residues: CASSFLLAGGATDTQYF. CDR3 DNA: TGTGCCAGCAGTTTTTTACTAGCGGGAGGCGCCACGGATACGCAGTATTTT.